A single sample is the source of the 7 T cell receptor beta chains below, sequenced in a study of breast tumors, draining lymph nodes, adjacent tissues. TCRdb independently ran MiXCR on the multiplex PCR reads; one entry per CDR3 protein. The table includes 150,000 to 200,000 distinct CDR3 sequences, approximately 30% detected once. The lymph nodes were axillary draining lymph nodes from breast cancer patients. Material for sequencing was axillary lymph node tissue. The receptors shown here come from a female donor with breast cancer. Some clones in this sample may be carry-over from other donors' samples.

About this clonotype: Since the CDR3 does not end with the conserved phenylalanine or tryptophan, this likely comes from a read error. The chain combines TRBV9 with TRBJ2-7, with D possibly matching TRBD1 (6 bases). This CDR3 contains 14 residues. CDR1 and CDR2 from the germline V gene are SGDLS and YYNGEE. This chain's CDR3 is CACSPRTASHEQYL. The DNA of the CDR3 is TGTGCCTGCAGCCCCCGGACAGCAAGCCACGAGCAGTACCTC.

At least ten counts were recorded for this clonotype. The chain combines TRBV6-2 or TRBV6-3 with TRBJ2-7, with D perhaps matching TRBD2 (6 bases). The CDR3 totals 13 residues. The germline V gene encodes CDR1 MNHEY and CDR2 SVGEGT. Trimming removed 6 bases at V and 2 bases at J, with 11 bases between. The CDR3 nucleotides read TGTGCCAGCAGGGGGACTGCCGCCTACGAGCAGTACTTC. This gives the protein CASRGTAAYEQYF.

This clonotype was found many times. This chain uses TRBV2 with TRBJ2-1; tentatively, D is TRBD2 (5 bases). The germline V gene has CDR1 SNHLY and CDR2 FYNNEI. Trimming pared 6 bases from V and 0 bases from J, leaving 12 bases between. The CDR3 is 15 residues long. CDR3 bases: TGTGCCAGCAGGGTAGCGTTGAGCTCCTACAATGAGCAGTTCTTC. Amino acids: CASRVALSSYNEQFF.

This clonotype appeared many times. The chain links TRBV20-1 to TRBJ2-7; 7 positions match TRBD2. This CDR3 is 13 amino acids long. Germline CDR1 DFQATT, CDR2 SNEGSKA (reference sequence). With V trimmed by 5 bases and J by 0 bases, 4 bases remained unmatched. CDR3 region: CSAQGLTSYEQYF. CDR3 bases: TGCAGTGCTCAGGGACTAACCTCCTACGAGCAGTACTTC.

This clonotype has at least ten counts. The V call is TRBV5-8, the J call TRBJ2-7, with D uncertain. The V end was cut by 1 base, the J end by 4 bases, with 6 bases between. This CDR3 is built from 12 residues. CDR1 and CDR2 (germline): SGHTS, YDEGEE. The chain's CDR3 is CASSLRVYEQYF. The CDR3 DNA sequence: TGTGCCAGCAGCTTGAGGGTGTACGAGCAGTACTTC.

This chain connects TRBV2 to TRBJ2-2, with 7 positions matching TRBD2. Trimming removed 7 bases from V and 4 bases from J; junction bases left unmatched: 6. The CDR3 covers 14 residues. CDR1 and CDR2 (germline): SNHLY, FYNNEI. The CDR3 sequence: CASTGGRGTGELFF. The CDR3 DNA reads TGTGCCAGCACCGGGGGGAGGGGCACCGGGGAGCTGTTTTTT.

This clonotype was picked up many times. This chain uses TRBV7-9 with TRBJ1-5; 7 nucleotides line up with TRBD1. Losses at the gene ends were 4 bases for V and 2 bases for J; bases not matched to a gene: 5. The CDR3 has 15 amino acids. Germline CDR1 is SEHNR and CDR2 is FQNEAQ (reference sequence). Here the CDR3 DNA reads TGTGCCAGCAGCTCGGACAGGACGCGCAATCAGCCCCAGCATTTT. Translating gives CASSSDRTRNQPQHF.